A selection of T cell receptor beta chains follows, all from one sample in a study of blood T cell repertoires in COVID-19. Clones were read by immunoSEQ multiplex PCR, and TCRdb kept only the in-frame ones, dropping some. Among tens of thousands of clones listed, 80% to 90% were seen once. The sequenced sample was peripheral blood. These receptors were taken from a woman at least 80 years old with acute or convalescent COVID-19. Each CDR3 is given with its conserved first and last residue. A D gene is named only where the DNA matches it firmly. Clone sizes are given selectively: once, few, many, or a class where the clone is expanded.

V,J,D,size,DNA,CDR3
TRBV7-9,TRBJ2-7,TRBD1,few,TGTGCCAGCAGCTTAGGGACAGGCTTCGCCTACGAGCAGTACTTC,CASSLGTGFAYEQYF
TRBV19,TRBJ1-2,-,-,TGTGCCAGTATCCTGGCGGGTCGTCGGACTGGCTACACCTTC,CASILAGRRTGYTF
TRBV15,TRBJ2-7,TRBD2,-,TGTGCCACCAGCACCCGACTAGCTGGATACGAGCAGTACTTC,CATSTRLAGYEQYF
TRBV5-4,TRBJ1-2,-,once,TGTGCCAGCAGCTTGGTCGGAGGAAGCGGCTACACCTTC,CASSLVGGSGYTF
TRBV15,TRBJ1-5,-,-,TGTGCCACCAGCAGAGATCCAACAGGGATCGCTCAGCCCCAGCATTTT,CATSRDPTGIAQPQHF
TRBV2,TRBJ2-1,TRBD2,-,TGTGCCAGCAGCCGCGAGGGGGGGACTAGACATAATGAGCAGTTCTTC,CASSREGGTRHNEQFF
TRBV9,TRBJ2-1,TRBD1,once,TGTGCCAGCAGCGTTCTAACAGGGGCTGAGCAGTTCTTC,CASSVLTGAEQFF
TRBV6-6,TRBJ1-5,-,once,TGTGCCAGCAGGTATGGAGGGGAAAGAGGCAATCAGCCCCAGCATTTT,CASRYGGERGNQPQHF
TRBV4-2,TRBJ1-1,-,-,TGTGCCAGCAGCCAAGAGGGCAGATTGAACACTGAAGCTTTCTTT,CASSQEGRLNTEAFF
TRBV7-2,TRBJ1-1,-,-,TGTGCCAGCAGCTTAGCGCAGGGCAGGGGTTTCTTT,CASSLAQGRGFF
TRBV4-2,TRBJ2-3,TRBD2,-,TGTGCCAGCAGCCAAACTAGCGGGGGACAGGCTAGCACAGATACGCAGTATTTT,CASSQTSGGQASTDTQYF
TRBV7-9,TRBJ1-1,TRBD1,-,TGTGCCAGCAGCTCGACAACCGGGACAGTGGGCAGTGAAGCTTTCTTT,CASSSTTGTVGSEAFF
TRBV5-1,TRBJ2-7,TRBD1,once,TGCGCCAGCAGCCAGGGGGTGGCGGGCTCCTACGAGCAGTACTTC,CASSQGVAGSYEQYF
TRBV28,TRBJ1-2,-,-,TGTGCCAGCAGTCCCACTTATCCACGACAAATCGGGAATGGCTACACCTTC,CASSPTYPRQIGNGYTF
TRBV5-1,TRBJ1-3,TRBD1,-,TGCGCCAGCAGCTTAGGACAGGACCTCTCTGGAAACACCATATATTTT,CASSLGQDLSGNTIYF
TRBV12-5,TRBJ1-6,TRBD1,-,TGTGCTAGTGGTTTCCGACAGGGGTATAATTCACCCCTCCACTTT,CASGFRQGYNSPLHF
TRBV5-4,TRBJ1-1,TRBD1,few,TGTGCCAGCAGCTTTTCGACAGGGGCGTTGAACACTGAAGCTTTCTTT,CASSFSTGALNTEAFF
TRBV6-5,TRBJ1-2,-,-,TGTGCCAGCAGTTTGCGGAGGGGCGGCTACACCTTC,CASSLRRGGYTF
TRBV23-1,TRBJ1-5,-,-,TGCGCCACCCCCCTCCGGGACACGGATCAGCCCCAGCATTTT,CATPLRDTDQPQHF
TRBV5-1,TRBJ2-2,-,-,TGCGCCAGCAGCTTGGTACCGGGGATAGACACCGGGGAGCTGTTTTTT,CASSLVPGIDTGELFF
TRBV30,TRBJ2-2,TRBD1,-,TGTGCCTGGAGGACAGGGGGCAGGACCGGGGAGCTGTTTTTT,CAWRTGGRTGELFF
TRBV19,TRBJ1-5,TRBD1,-,TGTGCCAGTAACCGCTCGGGACAGTTCAATCAGCCCCAGCATTTT,CASNRSGQFNQPQHF
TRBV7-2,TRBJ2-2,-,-,TGTGCCAGCAGCCAAATTCGGGCCGGGGAGCTGTTTTTT,CASSQIRAGELFF